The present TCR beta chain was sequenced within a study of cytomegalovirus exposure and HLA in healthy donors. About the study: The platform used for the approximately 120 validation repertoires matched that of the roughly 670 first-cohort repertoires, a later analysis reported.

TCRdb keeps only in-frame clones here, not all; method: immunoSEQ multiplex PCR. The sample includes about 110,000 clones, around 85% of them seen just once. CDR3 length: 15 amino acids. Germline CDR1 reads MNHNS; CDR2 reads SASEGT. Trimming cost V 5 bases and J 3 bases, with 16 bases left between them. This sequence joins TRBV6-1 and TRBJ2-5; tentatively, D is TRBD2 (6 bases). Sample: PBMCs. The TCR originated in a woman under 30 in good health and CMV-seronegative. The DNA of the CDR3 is TGTGCCAGCAGTAGCTCCGGGACTCTTAAAGAGACCCAGTACTTC. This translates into CASSSSGTLKETQYF.